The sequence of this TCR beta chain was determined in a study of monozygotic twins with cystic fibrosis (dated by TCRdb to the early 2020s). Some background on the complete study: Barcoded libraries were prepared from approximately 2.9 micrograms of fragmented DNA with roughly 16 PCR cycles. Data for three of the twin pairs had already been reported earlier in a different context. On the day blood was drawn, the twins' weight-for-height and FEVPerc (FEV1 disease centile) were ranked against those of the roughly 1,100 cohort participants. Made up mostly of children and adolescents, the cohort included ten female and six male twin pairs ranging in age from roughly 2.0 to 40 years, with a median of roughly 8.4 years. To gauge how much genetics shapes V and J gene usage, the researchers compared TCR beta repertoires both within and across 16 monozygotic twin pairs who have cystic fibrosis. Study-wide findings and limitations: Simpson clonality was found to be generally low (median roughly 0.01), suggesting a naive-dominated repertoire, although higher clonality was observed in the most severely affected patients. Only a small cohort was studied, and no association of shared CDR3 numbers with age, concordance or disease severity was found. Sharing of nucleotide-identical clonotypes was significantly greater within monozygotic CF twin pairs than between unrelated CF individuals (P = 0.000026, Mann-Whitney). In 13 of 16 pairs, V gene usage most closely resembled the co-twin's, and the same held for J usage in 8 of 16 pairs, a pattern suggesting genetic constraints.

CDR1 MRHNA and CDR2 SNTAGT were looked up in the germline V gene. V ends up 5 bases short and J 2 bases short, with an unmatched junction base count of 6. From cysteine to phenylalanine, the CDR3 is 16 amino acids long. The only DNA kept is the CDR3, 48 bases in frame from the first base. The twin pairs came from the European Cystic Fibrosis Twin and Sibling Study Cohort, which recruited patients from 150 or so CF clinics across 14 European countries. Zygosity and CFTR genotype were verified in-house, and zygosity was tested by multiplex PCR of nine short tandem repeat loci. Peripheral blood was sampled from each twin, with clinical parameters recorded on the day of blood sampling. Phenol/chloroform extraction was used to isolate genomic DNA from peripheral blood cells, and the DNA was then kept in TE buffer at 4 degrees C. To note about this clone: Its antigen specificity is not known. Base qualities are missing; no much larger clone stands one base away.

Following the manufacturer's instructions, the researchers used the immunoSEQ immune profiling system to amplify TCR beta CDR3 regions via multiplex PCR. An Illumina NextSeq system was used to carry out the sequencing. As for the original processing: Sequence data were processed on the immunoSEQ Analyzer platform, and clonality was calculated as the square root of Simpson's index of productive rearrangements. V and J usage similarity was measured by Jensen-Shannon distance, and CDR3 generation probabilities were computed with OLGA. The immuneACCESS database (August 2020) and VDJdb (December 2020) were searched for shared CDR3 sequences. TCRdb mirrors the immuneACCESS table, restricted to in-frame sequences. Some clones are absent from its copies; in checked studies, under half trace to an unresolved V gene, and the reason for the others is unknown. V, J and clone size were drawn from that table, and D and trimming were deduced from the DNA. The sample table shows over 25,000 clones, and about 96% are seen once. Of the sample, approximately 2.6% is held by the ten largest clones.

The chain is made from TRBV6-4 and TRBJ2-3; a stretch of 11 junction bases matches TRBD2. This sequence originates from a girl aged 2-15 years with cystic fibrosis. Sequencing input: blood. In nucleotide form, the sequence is TGTGCCAGCAGTCAACTAGCGGGAGTTAACACAGATACGCAGTATTTT. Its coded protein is CASSQLAGVNTDTQYF.